These T cell receptor beta chains were read from a single sample in a study of cytomegalovirus exposure and HLA in healthy donors. This table comes from immunoSEQ multiplex PCR, and its TCRdb copy is limited to in-frame clones, with some not included. The sample holds under 200,000 clones, more than 70% seen once. The sequencing input was PBMCs. The receptor set was obtained from a male donor in good health and CMV-seropositive. CDR3s include the opening cysteine and the closing phenylalanine or tryptophan. The D gene is left open where the match is weak. Clone sizes are given selectively: once, few, many, or a class where the clone is expanded.

size	J	V	D	CDR3	DNA
.	TRBJ2-1	TRBV18	.	CASSPELDNEQFF	TGTGCCAGCTCACCCGAACTCGACAATGAGCAGTTCTTC
.	TRBJ2-1	TRBV5-1	TRBD2	CASSPAGGNNNEQFF	TGCGCCAGCAGCCCGGCGGGAGGCAACAACAATGAGCAGTTCTTC
.	TRBJ1-5	TRBV7-2	.	CASSLVDQPQHF	TGTGCCAGCAGTCTTGTCGATCAGCCCCAGCATTTT
.	TRBJ2-7	TRBV25-1	TRBD1	CASTPHDRGPSYEQYF	TGTGCCAGCACCCCCCACGACAGGGGCCCCTCCTACGAGCAGTACTTC
.	TRBJ1-5	TRBV5-6	TRBD1	CASSLQRGQGQQPQHF	TGTGCCAGCAGCTTGCAAAGGGGGCAGGGCCAGCAGCCCCAGCATTTT
.	TRBJ1-2	TRBV28	.	CASSSRYGYTF	TGTGCCAGCAGTTCCCGGTATGGCTACACCTTC
.	TRBJ2-7	TRBV19	TRBD2	CASSGGGTSGTFLDEQYF	TGTGCCAGTAGTGGGGGAGGGACTAGCGGGACTTTTCTGGACGAGCAGTACTTC
once	TRBJ2-7	TRBV28	.	CASSSPALPGDYEQYF	TGTGCCAGCAGTTCACCAGCCCTCCCCGGGGACTACGAGCAGTACTTC
.	TRBJ2-7	TRBV25-1	.	CASSATVAYEQYF	TGTGCCAGCAGTGCCACAGTAGCCTACGAGCAGTACTTC
few	TRBJ2-1	TRBV18	TRBD2	CASSPPRTSRGEQFF	TGTGCCAGCTCACCACCAAGGACTAGTCGCGGTGAGCAGTTCTTC
.	TRBJ2-7	TRBV27	.	CASAHLRVSYEQYF	TGTGCCAGCGCTCACCTCAGGGTCTCCTACGAGCAGTACTTC
few	TRBJ2-7	TRBV5-5	.	CASSSETVYEQYF	TGTGCCAGCAGCTCGGAGACAGTCTACGAGCAGTACTTC
.	TRBJ1-1	TRBV29-1	TRBD1	CSAGGQGRNTEAFF	TGCAGCGCCGGGGGACAGGGGCGGAACACTGAAGCTTTCTTT
.	TRBJ2-7	TRBV16	.	CASSQLQGYEQYF	TGTGCCAGCAGCCAACTACAGGGCTACGAGCAGTACTTC
.	TRBJ2-7	TRBV28	TRBD2	CASSLRTSGSYEQYF	TGTGCCAGCAGTTTGCGTACTAGCGGCAGTTACGAGCAGTACTTC
.	TRBJ2-3	TRBV29-1	TRBD2	CSVEGGLAGTDTQYF	TGCAGCGTTGAAGGGGGACTAGCGGGCACAGATACGCAGTATTTT
.	TRBJ2-2	TRBV9	TRBD2	CASSVDLAGSNTGELFF	TGTGCCAGCAGCGTAGACCTAGCGGGATCGAACACCGGGGAGCTGTTTTTT
.	TRBJ2-1	TRBV5-6	.	CASSFGDFYEQFF	TGTGCCAGCAGCTTCGGGGATTTCTATGAGCAGTTCTTC
.	TRBJ1-6	TRBV7-9	.	CASSEEGNSPLHF	TGTGCCAGCAGCGAAGAGGGTAATTCACCCCTCCACTTT
.	TRBJ1-2	TRBV11-3	TRBD1	CASSPDRGANYGYTF	TGTGCCAGCAGTCCGGACAGGGGAGCTAACTATGGCTACACCTTC
.	TRBJ2-1	TRBV4-1	TRBD2	CASSHETSGTYNEQFF	TGCGCCAGCAGCCATGAGACTAGCGGGACTTACAATGAGCAGTTCTTC
.	TRBJ2-2	TRBV7-6	TRBD2	CASSLATSGKSTGELFF	TGTGCCAGCAGCTTAGCGACTAGCGGGAAGAGCACCGGGGAGCTGTTTTTT
.	TRBJ2-7	TRBV6-5	.	CASSYEDSNEQYF	TGTGCCAGCAGTTATGAGGACAGCAACGAGCAGTACTTC
.	TRBJ1-5	TRBV6-1	TRBD1	CASRGTGYRHQPQHF	TGTGCCAGCAGGGGGACAGGGTACCGGCATCAGCCCCAGCATTTT
once	TRBJ1-6	TRBV7-8	.	CASSLEQPNSPLHF	TGTGCCAGCAGCTTAGAACAGCCGAATTCACCCCTCCACTTT
.	TRBJ1-4	TRBV7-3	TRBD1	CASSSQGQVNEKLFF	TGTGCCAGCAGCTCACAGGGGCAAGTTAATGAAAAACTGTTTTTT
.	TRBJ2-3	TRBV27	.	CASSGQFTDTQYF	TGTGCCAGCAGTGGACAGTTCACAGATACGCAGTATTTT
.	TRBJ2-5	TRBV25-1	.	CASRSETQYF	TGTGCCAGCAGATCGGAGACCCAGTACTTC
.	TRBJ2-5	TRBV14	TRBD2	CASSPLAGVEKTQYF	TGTGCCAGCAGCCCCCTAGCGGGAGTGGAGAAGACCCAGTACTTC
.	TRBJ2-7	TRBV7-9	TRBD2	CASSPASGRLRNEQYF	TGTGCCAGCAGCCCCGCTAGCGGGAGGTTAAGGAACGAGCAGTACTTC
.	TRBJ2-1	TRBV4-1	TRBD2	CASSQDPSSTSGRALEQFF	TGCGCCAGCAGCCAAGATCCTAGCTCGACTAGCGGGAGGGCCCTTGAGCAGTTCTTC
once	TRBJ1-6	TRBV5-1	.	CASSWGVAVSSYNSPLHF	TGCGCCAGCAGCTGGGGGGTAGCGGTAAGCTCCTATAACTCACCCCTCCACTTT
.	TRBJ2-5	TRBV7-9	TRBD1	CASSLRTGDETQYF	TGTGCCAGCAGCCTAAGGACAGGGGACGAGACCCAGTACTTC
few	TRBJ2-3	TRBV30	.	CAWLTVNTQYF	TGTGCCTGGTTGACAGTCAATACGCAGTATTTT
.	TRBJ2-1	TRBV5-1	TRBD2	CASSLGREFLDNEQFF	TGCGCCAGCAGCTTGGGGCGGGAGTTTTTGGACAATGAGCAGTTCTTC
.	TRBJ2-5	TRBV12-5	.	CASGSTSGETQYF	TGTGCTAGTGGTTCGACTAGTGGCGAGACCCAGTACTTC
.	TRBJ2-7	TRBV7-3	TRBD2	CASSFDGTTTYEQYF	TGTGCCAGCAGCTTCGACGGGACTACAACCTACGAGCAGTACTTC
.	TRBJ1-1	TRBV19	TRBD1	CATTQSTGGIGTEAFF	TGTGCCACCACGCAATCCACAGGGGGCATCGGCACTGAAGCTTTCTTT
.	TRBJ1-4	TRBV7-9	TRBD1	CSSSVGQGAREKLFF	TGTTCCAGCAGCGTGGGACAGGGGGCACGTGAAAAACTGTTTTTT
few	TRBJ2-7	TRBV25-1	.	CASSPSVSYEQYF	TGTGCCAGCAGTCCCTCCGTCTCCTACGAGCAGTACTTC
.	TRBJ2-2	TRBV11-3	.	CASSFGNTGELFF	TGTGCCAGCAGCTTCGGGAACACCGGGGAGCTGTTTTTT
.	TRBJ2-1	TRBV14	TRBD2	CASSQVIPGLAGREQFF	TGTGCCAGCAGCCAAGTCATTCCGGGACTAGCGGGACGTGAGCAGTTCTTC
.	TRBJ2-1	TRBV19	TRBD2	CASSIDRGTSGRKNNEQFF	TGTGCCAGTAGTATAGATAGGGGGACTAGCGGGAGGAAAAACAATGAGCAGTTCTTC
few	TRBJ2-7	TRBV11-2	TRBD1	CASSRDRYYEQYF	TGTGCCAGCAGCCGGGACAGATACTACGAGCAGTACTTC
.	TRBJ2-1	TRBV4-2	TRBD2	CASSTRTSGRDEQFF	TGTGCCAGCAGCACCAGGACTAGCGGGAGAGATGAGCAGTTCTTC
.	TRBJ2-1	TRBV6-5	.	CASSYRAGPGPNEQFF	TGTGCCAGCAGTTACCGAGCGGGTCCCGGGCCCAATGAGCAGTTCTTC
many	TRBJ2-1	TRBV12-2	.	CASRHPSGPHNEQFF	TGTGCAAGTCGCCATCCTAGCGGGCCTCACAATGAGCAGTTCTTC
few	TRBJ1-1	TRBV19	.	CASSWTPNTEAFF	TGTGCCAGTAGCTGGACACCGAACACTGAAGCTTTCTTT
.	TRBJ2-7	TRBV6-5	.	CASSYRRESYEQYF	TGTGCCAGCAGTTACAGGCGGGAATCCTACGAGCAGTACTTC
.	TRBJ2-1	TRBV11-3	TRBD1	CASSQDRGLYNEQFF	TGTGCCAGCAGCCAAGACAGGGGACTTTACAATGAGCAGTTCTTC
once	TRBJ2-7	TRBV7-6	TRBD1	CASEPLAGGYEQYF	TGTGCCAGCGAGCCTCTTGCAGGGGGCTACGAGCAGTACTTC
.	TRBJ1-1	TRBV5-5	.	CASRTGVARTEAFF	TGTGCCAGCAGGACGGGGGTGGCGCGCACTGAAGCTTTCTTT
once	TRBJ1-2	TRBV4-1	.	CASSLGELYGYTF	TGCGCCAGCAGCCTTGGGGAGCTCTATGGCTACACCTTC
.	TRBJ1-1	TRBV19	.	CASSGQGNTEAFF	TGTGCCAGTAGTGGCCAGGGCAACACTGAAGCTTTCTTT
.	TRBJ2-3	TRBV5-5	TRBD1	CASSWTGFSTDTQYF	TGTGCCAGCAGCTGGACAGGATTTAGCACAGATACGCAGTATTTT
once	TRBJ1-2	TRBV28	.	CAILNRVPYGYTF	TGTGCCATACTAAACAGGGTGCCCTATGGCTACACCTTC
.	TRBJ2-7	TRBV19	TRBD1	CASSSHNRGFSYEQYF	TGTGCCAGTAGTTCGCATAACAGGGGATTTTCCTACGAGCAGTACTTC
.	TRBJ2-1	TRBV27	.	CASSLRLGPYNEQFF	TGTGCCAGCAGTTTAAGACTAGGTCCCTACAATGAGCAGTTCTTC